Each of the 9 T cell receptor beta chains below was sequenced from the same sample in a study of T cells in women clearing cervical HPV infection. Sequencing was performed with immunoSEQ multiplex PCR; in TCRdb, only in-frame clones are kept and a portion is missing. The repertoire table contains under 45,000 clones. Sequencing used blood buffy coat. These receptor sequences come from a woman aged 18-69 years with a cervical HPV16 infection that either progressed to CIN3+ or cleared (not recorded which).

In the case of this clone: The read ends 3 residues early relative to the CDR3; the germline J gene fills the gap. The chain is built from TRBV19 and TRBJ2-6; no firm D call. Germline-derived CDR1 and CDR2 are LNHDA and SQIVND (reference sequence). CDR3 length: 15 amino acids. With 3 bases removed from V and 4 bases from J, the gap between germline ends came to 10 bases. The CDR3 bases that were read are TGTGCCAGTAGTATCGAGCCTCTGGGGGCCAACGTC. As protein: CASSIEPLGANV. The CDR3 in its entirety is CASSIEPLGANVLTF.

Details on this clone: With the read ending 3 residues before the CDR3 end, the germline J gene is used to fill in that end. This sequence joins TRBV4-1 and TRBJ2-3, with no clear D. This CDR3 contains 14 residues. Trimming removed 0 bases at V and 3 bases at J, with 7 bases between. CDR1 and CDR2 from the germline V gene are MGHRA and YSYEKL. Incomplete CDR3 DNA: TGCGCCAGCAGCCAAGAAAGGGCTACAGATACG. Its translation is CASSQERATDT. The full CDR3 protein is CASSQERATDTQYF.

In regard to this clone: Read coverage stops 3 residues before the CDR3 terminus; the germline J gene supplies the remainder. The rearrangement uses TRBV7-9 and TRBJ1-5; D is perhaps TRBD1 (5 bases). Germline V gives CDR1 SEHNR, CDR2 FQNEAQ (reference sequence). Deletions cut 3 bases from V and 6 bases from J, with 12 bases between. The CDR3 runs to 14 residues. CDR3 bases read: TGTGCCAGCAGCTTGGGGGGTTCGGTTCAGCCC. It encodes CASSLGGSVQP. The CDR3 in full is CASSLGGSVQPQHF.

As for this clone: The read comes to an end 3 residues before the CDR3 does, leaving the germline J gene to fill in the end. The V and J genes are TRBV29-1 and TRBJ2-3; 9 bases fit TRBD1. V gave up 6 bases and J gave up 2 bases; unmatched junction bases: 9. CDR3 length equals 15 residues. Germline V gene lookup returns CDR1 SQVTM and CDR2 ANQGSEA. This CDR3 is CSVVFRDRVTDTQYF. CDR3 DNA (partial): TGCAGCGTCGTCTTCCGGGACAGGGTCACAGATACG.

Notes on this clone: The read falls 3 residues short of the CDR3 end, and the missing part is taken from the germline J gene. This chain links TRBV29-1 with TRBJ1-5, with 7 nucleotides matching TRBD1. This CDR3 spans 13 amino acids. Per germline, CDR1 SQVTM and CDR2 ANQGSEA. The V gene end was trimmed by 6 bases and the J gene end by 0 bases; junction bases not matched to a gene: 2. CDR3 protein: CSVRGHSNQPQHF. CDR3 DNA (partial): TGCAGCGTGAGGGGGCATAGCAATCAGCCC.

A word on this clone: The read finishes 3 residues shy of the CDR3 end, and the germline J gene is used to complete it. The rearrangement joins TRBV6-2 or TRBV6-3 to TRBJ1-5; 7 bases match TRBD1. Unmatched junction bases numbered 9, after V lost 7 bases and J lost 6 bases. The CDR3 spans 14 residues. CDR1 and CDR2 (germline): MNHEY, SVGEGT. The CDR3 loop is CASTRTGVPQPQHF. CDR3 bases read: TGTGCCAGCACCCGGACAGGAGTCCCTCAGCCC.

The sequenced part of the CDR3 DNA is TGTGCCAGCAGAGACAGCTCCAGAGCCCGGGACACCGGGGAG. This encodes CASRDSSRARDTGE. The CDR3 in full is CASRDSSRARDTGELFF. The V gene is TRBV2, the J gene TRBJ2-2; TRBD1 is a possible D gene (5 bases). The read ends 3 residues before the CDR3 terminus; that terminus is restored from the germline J gene. The ends were cut back, 6 bases at V and 3 bases at J, with 20 bases in the middle. Germline CDR1 is SNHLY and CDR2 is FYNNEI. The CDR3 spans 17 residues.

Turning to this clone: Read data end 3 residues before the CDR3 end; the end is taken from the germline J gene. The V call is TRBV7-6, the J call TRBJ1-2; the match to TRBD1 covers 10 bases. CDR1 is SGHVS, CDR2 FNYEAQ, per germline. CDR3 length: 13 residues. The part of the CDR3 DNA that was read is TGTGCCAGCTCGGGGGGGACAGGGGCCGGC. Its translation: CASSGGTGAG. Given in full, the CDR3 is CASSGGTGAGYTF.

As for this clone: The read ends 3 residues before the CDR3 terminus; that terminus is restored from the germline J gene. The chain carries TRBV4-1 and TRBJ2-2; TRBD1 agrees at 7 bases. Germline-derived CDR1 and CDR2 are MGHRA and YSYEKL. Germline trimming cut 1 base from V and 6 bases from J; bases unmatched to any gene: 14. This CDR3 has 18 residues. The CDR3 bases that were read are TGCGCCAGCAGCCAAGTACCGGTGGGCCCAGGGGGTCCCGGGGAG. This codes for CASSQVPVGPGGPGE. The entire CDR3 is CASSQVPVGPGGPGELFF.